Following are 27 T cell receptor beta chains from one sample sequenced in a study of T cell responses to AZD1222 COVID-19 vaccine. The data were produced by immunoSEQ multiplex PCR, yet TCRdb's version contains in-frame clones alone and is incomplete. The sample contains about 140,000 clones, about 88% of which appear only once. The sequencing used peripheral blood, collected on day 0 of AZD1222 vaccination. These receptors were obtained from an adult in good health.

This rearrangement joins TRBV5-4 to TRBJ2-5; D ambiguous. The CDR3 has 14 amino acids. From germline, CDR1 is SGHNT and CDR2 YYREEE (reference sequence). V was cut by 0 bases and J by 5 bases, with 11 bases left in between. CDR3 amino acids: CASSLVQQAETQYF. CDR3 bases: TGTGCCAGCAGCTTGGTCCAGCAGGCGGAGACCCAGTACTTC.

The chain joins TRBV4-1 to TRBJ2-7; maybe TRBD1 (5 bases). The CDR3 runs to 15 residues. The V and J ends lost 2 bases and 2 bases respectively, with 13 bases between them. CDR1 is MGHRA and CDR2 is YSYEKL in the germline V gene. Written as DNA, the CDR3 is TGCGCCAGCAGCCAACCCAGAACAGGACCCTACGAGCAGTACTTC. This codes for CASSQPRTGPYEQYF.

V usage is TRBV28 and J usage is TRBJ1-6; the D gene is possibly TRBD1 (6 bases). CDR1 and CDR2 from the germline V gene are MDHEN and SYDVKM. Trimming took off 5 bases at V and 5 bases at J, with 13 bases between the two ends. The CDR3 sequence is 15 residues long. CDR3 nucleotides: TGTGCCAGCAGTCCATGGCGACAGGATAATTCACCCCTCCACTTT. Encoded protein: CASSPWRQDNSPLHF.

This chain joins TRBV7-9 and TRBJ1-2, with D unresolved. The germline V gene encodes CDR1 SEHNR and CDR2 FQNEAQ (reference sequence). The V end lost 4 bases, the J end lost 0 bases, and 6 bases lay between the germline ends. CDR3 length equals 13 residues. The CDR3 loop is CASSSVANYGYTF. DNA for the CDR3: TGTGCCAGCAGCTCGGTGGCTAACTATGGCTACACCTTC. Supplemented by reference TRBV7-9 and TRBJ1-2, the full variable domain reads DTGVSQNPRHKITKRGQNVTFRCDPISEHNRLYWYRQTLGQGPEFLTYFQNEAQLEKSRLLSDRFSAERPKGSFSTLEIQRTEQGDSAMYLCASSSVANYGYTFGSGTRLTVV.

This chain uses TRBV6-2 or TRBV6-3 with TRBJ1-5; the D gene is possibly TRBD1 (5 bases). The germline V gene encodes CDR1 MNHEY and CDR2 SVGEGT. The CDR3 consists of 14 residues. V lost 2 bases and J 5 bases, leaving 10 bases between the germline ends. This chain's CDR3 is CASSYLQGYQPQHF. DNA for the CDR3: TGTGCCAGCAGTTACCTCCAGGGATATCAGCCCCAGCATTTT.

The chain joins TRBV30 to TRBJ2-1; no definite D call. Germline V lookup: CDR1 GTSNPN, CDR2 SVGIG (reference sequence). The V gene lost 3 bases and the J gene lost 10 bases, with 13 bases spanning the gap. The CDR3 runs to 12 residues. CDR3 nucleotide sequence: TGTGCCTGGAGCCACATCCTTGGCGAGCAGTTCTTC. As protein: CAWSHILGEQFF.

Remarks on this clone: A far larger clone is only one base removed, so a read error is likely. The chain combines TRBV11-2 with TRBJ2-2; D not resolved. This CDR3 is built from 12 residues. From germline, CDR1 is SGHAT and CDR2 FQNNGV. V lost 1 base to trimming and J lost 4 bases, with 1 base between them. The CDR3 DNA is TGTGCCAGCAGCTTAGTCACCGGGGAGCTGTTTTTT. This sequence encodes CASSLVTGELFF.

V and J are TRBV5-1 and TRBJ1-2; unclear D gene. Looked up from germline, CDR1 is SGHRS and CDR2 is YFSETQ. This CDR3 is 14 amino acids long. The V and J ends lost 4 bases and 6 bases respectively, with 16 bases between them. In DNA, the CDR3 is TGCGCCAGCAGCCTTACCCCGGGTGTGGATGGCTACACCTTC. Its protein is CASSLTPGVDGYTF.

The chain joins TRBV5-4 to TRBJ1-2, with a possible D match to TRBD1 (6 bases). CDR1 is SGHNT, CDR2 YYREEE, per germline (reference sequence). The CDR3 extends over 16 amino acids. V lost 7 bases, J lost 2 bases, and 21 bases lay in between. CDR3 nucleotide sequence: TGTGCCAGCCGCCTCTGGGGGGCCCCCTTCAACTATGGCTACACCTTC. Translation: CASRLWGAPFNYGYTF. The full variable domain, its missing parts supplied by reference TRBV5-4 and TRBJ1-2, is ETGVTQSPTHLIKTRGQQVTLRCSSQSGHNTVSWYQQALGQGPQFIFQYYREEENGRGNFPPRFSGLQFPNYSSELNVNALELDDSALYLCASRLWGAPFNYGYTFGSGTRLTVV.

The V call is TRBV5-1, the J call TRBJ2-7; TRBD2 aligns across 8 bases. The CDR3 length is 16 residues. Germline CDR1 reads SGHRS; CDR2 reads YFSETQ. V dropped 3 bases and J dropped 5; count of bases not matched to a gene: 13. CDR3 sequence (DNA): TGCGCCAGCAGCTCCCCTTTTCCGGGACTAGTAGACGAGCAGTACTTC. It codes for CASSSPFPGLVDEQYF.

The chain links TRBV29-1 to TRBJ1-3; no clear D gene. Looked up from germline, CDR1 is SQVTM and CDR2 is ANQGSEA. The CDR3 extends over 12 amino acids. V lost 5 bases to trimming and J lost 3 bases, with 8 bases between them. CDR3 nucleotide sequence: TGCAGCGTTTCTAGGGATGGAAACACCATATATTTT. It codes for CSVSRDGNTIYF.

The chain carries TRBV13 and TRBJ2-7; weak D call: TRBD1 (5 bases). This CDR3 has 15 residues. The V end lost 5 bases, the J end lost 1 base, and 15 bases lay between the germline ends. Germline CDR1 reads PRHDT; CDR2 reads FYEKMQ (reference sequence). The chain's CDR3 is CASSQVGAPSYEQYF. DNA of the CDR3: TGTGCCAGCAGCCAAGTAGGGGCCCCTTCCTACGAGCAGTACTTC.

V is TRBV5-4 and J is TRBJ1-6; 9 bases map to TRBD1. J was trimmed by 14 bases and V by 3 bases; bases with no gene match: 9. CDR1 and CDR2 from the germline V gene are SGHNT and YYREEE (reference sequence). This CDR3 comprises 14 residues. Here the CDR3 DNA reads TGTGCCAGCAGCTGGGGGGGACAGGGTAATACCCTCCACTTT. As protein: CASSWGGQGNTLHF.

In nucleotides, the CDR3 is TGTGCCAGCAGTTACGACGTGGGACAGGGACATCAGCCCCAGCATTTT. Amino acids: CASSYDVGQGHQPQHF. The chain carries TRBV6-2 or TRBV6-3 and TRBJ1-5; 9 bases match TRBD1. This CDR3 is 16 amino acids long. The V and J ends lost 2 bases and 5 bases, in that order; junction bases with no gene match: 7. Germline-derived CDR1 and CDR2 are MNHEY and SVGEGT.

V gene TRBV6-5 combines with J gene TRBJ1-6; TRBD1 matches 8 bases. Germline V CDR1 and CDR2: MNHEY, SVGAGI. J lost 5 bases, V lost 6 bases, and 6 bases had no gene match. The CDR3 sequence is 15 residues long. The CDR3 nucleotides read TGTGCCAGCAGCCCCCGGGACAGGAATAATTCACCCCTCCACTTT. Its translation is CASSPRDRNNSPLHF.

The chain joins TRBV4-1 to TRBJ2-1, with 10 bases identical to TRBD1. Germline V gene data show CDR1 as MGHRA and CDR2 as YSYEKL. Trimming cost V 1 base and J 5 bases; bases outside gene matches: 8. There are 17 residues in the CDR3. The DNA of the CDR3 is TGCGCCAGCAGCCAAGTCTTTAGGACAGGGGGAAACAATGAGCAGTTCTTC. It translates to CASSQVFRTGGNNEQFF.

The chain joins TRBV7-8 to TRBJ2-5; D possibly matches TRBD1 or TRBD2 (5 bases each). Germline V gene data show CDR1 as SGHVS and CDR2 as FQNEAQ. V lost 6 bases, J lost 4 bases, and 18 bases lay in between. The CDR3 runs 15 residues. The CDR3 coding sequence is TGTGCCAGCAGTCATACCAGGGTCGGGGCAGAGACCCAGTACTTC. Translated: CASSHTRVGAETQYF.

A note on this clone: This sample includes further DNA sequences coding for the same CDR3. V is TRBV9 and J is TRBJ1-1, with TRBD1 as a possible D gene (5 bases). Germline assignment: CDR1 SGDLS and CDR2 YYNGEE. Trimming shortened V by 0 bases and J by 4 bases, and 7 bases separated the two germline ends. The CDR3 consists of 13 residues. This CDR3 reads CASSVGGSTEAFF. The CDR3 DNA reads as TGTGCCAGCAGCGTAGGGGGGAGCACTGAAGCTTTCTTT.

The chain couples TRBV7-2 to TRBJ1-5; possible D gene TRBD1, 5 bases. The CDR3 extends over 15 amino acids. CDR1 and CDR2 (germline): SGHTA, FQGNSA. The V end was cut by 5 bases, the J end by 4 bases, with 15 bases between. CDR3 residues: CASSPSGGSNQPQHF. As DNA, the CDR3 is TGTGCCAGCAGCCCGAGCGGGGGGTCGAATCAGCCCCAGCATTTT.

The chain carries TRBV19 and TRBJ1-1; D might be TRBD1 (5 bases). Trimming cost V 4 bases and J 4 bases, with 13 bases left between them. The CDR3 is 14 residues long. Germline lookup yields CDR1 LNHDA and CDR2 SQIVND (reference sequence). The CDR3 DNA follows: TGTGCCAGTAGTAGAGGGGTTTGGGGCACTGAAGCTTTCTTT. This codes for CASSRGVWGTEAFF.

The chain is built from TRBV11-2 and TRBJ1-4; the match to TRBD1 covers 7 bases. V shed 3 bases, J shed 3 bases, and the junction held 10 bases outside the gene matches. Germline lookup yields CDR1 SGHAT and CDR2 FQNNGV. The CDR3 spans 17 residues. CDR3 nucleotides: TGTGCCAGCAGCTTTCCAGCCCAGGGACAGCCTAATGAAAAACTGTTTTTT. This codes for CASSFPAQGQPNEKLFF.

V usage is TRBV7-2 and J usage is TRBJ2-3, with TRBD2 matching over 8 bases. The CDR3 is 15 amino acids. CDR1 and CDR2 from the germline V gene are SGHTA and FQGNSA. The V segment lost 2 bases and the J segment 6 bases; nucleotides outside the gene matches: 7. The CDR3: CASSLNGGGRDTQYF. CDR3 DNA: TGTGCCAGCAGCTTAAATGGCGGGGGGAGGGATACGCAGTATTTT.

The rearrangement joins TRBV19 to TRBJ2-2; D not certain. The CDR3 runs to 14 residues. Deletions cut 4 bases from V and 3 bases from J, with 9 bases between. The V gene's germline CDR1 is LNHDA and CDR2 SQIVND (reference sequence). CDR3 loop: CASSSQTYTGELFF. CDR3 DNA: TGTGCCAGTAGTAGCCAGACTTACACCGGGGAGCTGTTTTTT. The full variable domain, with the rest looked up from reference TRBV19 and TRBJ2-2, is DGGITQSPKYLFRKEGQNVTLSCEQNLNHDAMYWYRQDPGQGLRLIYYSQIVNDFQKGDIAEGYSVSREKKESFPLTVTSAQKNPTAFYLCASSSQTYTGELFFGEGSRLTVL.

This clone was seen once. The chain has TRBV28 and TRBJ1-2; 9 bases are shared with TRBD1. Per the germline V gene, CDR1 is MDHEN and CDR2 is SYDVKM. The length of the CDR3 is 17 residues. The V and J ends lost 7 bases and 4 bases, in that order; junction bases with no gene match: 16. The chain's CDR3 is CASIPVGQGVFSYGYTF. The CDR3 DNA sequence: TGTGCCAGCATCCCCGTGGGACAGGGAGTATTTAGCTATGGCTACACCTTC.

The chain joins TRBV10-1 to TRBJ1-5, with D hard to call. This CDR3 has 14 amino acids. Per germline, CDR1 WNHNN and CDR2 SYGVQD (reference sequence). Trimming removed 3 bases at V and 6 bases at J, with 12 bases between. CDR3 in amino acids: CASSERGYGQPQHF. CDR3 in DNA: TGCGCCAGCAGTGAACGAGGGTATGGTCAGCCCCAGCATTTT.

The V and J genes are TRBV30 and TRBJ2-7, with TRBD2 identical over 9 bases. Losses at the gene ends were 8 bases for V and 4 bases for J; bases not matched to a gene: 6. The CDR3 runs to 12 residues. Germline CDR1 and CDR2: GTSNPN and SVGIG (reference sequence). The CDR3 DNA sequence: TGTGCCGTTTCGCGGGAGGGGTACGAGCAGTACTTC. Protein product: CAVSREGYEQYF.

The chain has TRBV5-4 and TRBJ1-6; weak D call: TRBD1 (5 bases). Trimming removed 4 bases at V and 9 bases at J, with 14 bases between. The CDR3 extends over 14 amino acids. Germline CDR1 and CDR2: SGHNT and YYREEE (reference sequence). The CDR3 nucleotides read TGTGCCAGCAGCCACGAGAGGGGAGCTTCACCCCTCCACTTT. Translation: CASSHERGASPLHF.